This entry describes one TCR beta chain. Participants, roughly 18 to 100 years old, spanned more than 20 US areas. Two negative PCRs, clearance, or symptom resolution were required of recovered Cohort 3 donors. These data come from a study of blood T cell repertoires in COVID-19. Overall study: The cDNA or gDNA used as material had been derived from T cells, B-cell-depleted T cells, or PBMCs.

Measured with immunoSEQ multiplex PCR; TCRdb has only the in-frame clones, and not every one. The sample has 250,000 to 350,000 clones; around 86% are singletons. Trimming at V came to 0 bases and at J to 8 bases, leaving 12 bases not matched to a gene. Per the germline V gene, CDR1 is SGDLS and CDR2 is YYNGEE. The CDR3 is 18 amino acids. The J gene is TRBJ2-1, the V gene TRBV9; 12 bases align to TRBD2. This clonotype was obtained from a woman under 30 who had recovered from COVID-19. The sequencing input was PBMCs or T cells enriched from blood (not recorded which). The DNA of the CDR3 is TGTGCCAGCAGCGTAGCAGTTCGTCGGACTAGCGGGGCCGATGAGCAGTTCTTC. Its translation is CASSVAVRRTSGADEQFF.